One sample yielded the 12 T cell receptor beta chains listed below, sequenced in a study of blood T cell repertoires in COVID-19. Method: immunoSEQ multiplex PCR; TCRdb's copy keeps in-frame clones and lacks some. The repertoire holds approximately 280,000 clones, with roughly 90% as singletons. The sequenced material came from peripheral blood. The receptors here all came from a man aged 35-49 years with acute or convalescent COVID-19.

The chain links TRBV7-2 to TRBJ1-2, with a weak D call TRBD1 (6 bases). The CDR3 runs 14 residues. Germline V gene sequence: CDR1 SGHTA, CDR2 FQGNSA. Trimming removed 0 bases from V and 7 bases from J, with 12 bases in between. CDR3 nucleotides: TGTGCCAGCAGCTTAGCGGGGAGGGGGGCTGGCTACACCTTC. Translation gives CASSLAGRGAGYTF.

The gene calls are TRBV27 and TRBJ2-7, with TRBD2 identical over 9 bases. The junction had 10 bases not matched to a gene; V was cut back by 2 bases and J by 5 bases. The CDR3 runs to 16 residues. Germline V gene data show CDR1 as MNHEY and CDR2 as SMNVEV (reference sequence). The CDR3 region has the DNA TGTGCCAGCAGTTTAGGGTACGCGGGGGGGCTCCACGAGCAGTACTTC. Translating it yields CASSLGYAGGLHEQYF.

The genes are TRBV6-1 and TRBJ2-1; D remains unclear. CDR3 length equals 14 residues. CDR1 is MNHNS, CDR2 SASEGT, per germline. Trimming left V 3 bases short and J 7 bases short, with 13 bases between. This CDR3 reads CASSEGPARNEQFF. CDR3 coding DNA: TGTGCCAGCAGTGAGGGCCCCGCAAGGAATGAGCAGTTCTTC.

This clone has a single count. CDR3 region: CAWSNRGEGYTF. The CDR3 DNA is TGTGCCTGGAGTAACAGGGGTGAGGGCTACACCTTC. V and J are TRBV30 and TRBJ1-2; 7 bases line up with TRBD1. V gave up 2 bases and J gave up 8 bases; unmatched junction bases: 5. The CDR3 has 12 residues. Germline CDR1 reads GTSNPN; CDR2 reads SVGIG (reference sequence).

This clone was seen just once. CDR3 loop: CASSLGRGGQPQHF. The CDR3 region has the DNA TGTGCCAGCAGTTTAGGGAGGGGGGGTCAGCCCCAGCATTTT. The chain carries TRBV27 and TRBJ1-5; TRBD1 is a possible D gene (6 bases). This CDR3 has 14 residues. V lost 2 bases to trimming and J lost 6 bases, with 11 bases between them. Germline CDR1 MNHEY, CDR2 SMNVEV (reference sequence).

The chain recombines TRBV30 with TRBJ2-7, with 7 positions matching TRBD2. J gave up 2 bases and V 3 bases, and 4 bases lay outside the gene matches. The CDR3 has 13 amino acids. CDR1 and CDR2 from the germline V gene are GTSNPN and SVGIG (reference sequence). This CDR3 reads CAWRGLGTYEQYF. As DNA, the CDR3 is TGTGCCTGGAGAGGACTAGGTACCTACGAGCAGTACTTC.

This chain connects TRBV5-1 to TRBJ2-1; 7 nucleotides match TRBD2. The CDR3 has 17 residues. V lost 7 bases and J lost 0; bases outside the gene matches: 13. Per the germline V gene, CDR1 is SGHRS and CDR2 is YFSETQ. CDR3 protein: CASVLGQQRGSYNEQFF. The CDR3 DNA reads as TGCGCCAGCGTATTAGGACAACAGCGGGGCTCCTACAATGAGCAGTTCTTC.

This chain joins TRBV19 and TRBJ1-5, with D hard to call. The V end lost 0 bases, the J end lost 7 bases, and 16 bases lay between the germline ends. The CDR3 contains 16 residues. Germline loops: CDR1 LNHDA, CDR2 SQIVND (reference sequence). CDR3 amino acids: CASSIDWARNPQPQHF. The CDR3 nucleotides are TGTGCCAGTAGTATAGATTGGGCCCGGAACCCCCAGCCCCAGCATTTT.

The chain joins TRBV6-5 to TRBJ2-7; perhaps TRBD1 as D (6 bases). In germline, CDR1 is MNHEY, CDR2 SVGAGI. The CDR3 loop spans 15 amino acids. Trimming took 2 bases from V and 6 from J, leaving 17 bases between them. Written as DNA, the CDR3 is TGTGCCAGCAGTTACCAGTCAGGGGATTCTTCCGAGCAGTACTTC. Protein: CASSYQSGDSSEQYF.

The CDR3 DNA sequence: TGTGCCAGCATTGGGCGGGGGGCTGAAGCTTTCTTT. It translates to CASIGRGAEAFF. The chain recombines TRBV6-5 with TRBJ1-1; a possible D gene is TRBD1 (5 bases). The CDR3 is 12 amino acids. Per germline, CDR1 MNHEY and CDR2 SVGAGI. The V end was cut by 7 bases, the J end by 6 bases, with 12 bases between.

The DNA for the CDR3 is TGCGCCAGCAGTGCTACAGGGTTAGGCACTGAAGCTTTCTTT. Encoded protein: CASSATGLGTEAFF. This chain links TRBV10-2 with TRBJ1-1, with a weak D call TRBD1 (6 bases). This CDR3 is built from 14 residues. Germline V gene data show CDR1 as WSHSY and CDR2 as SAAADI. The ends were cut back, 4 bases at V and 4 bases at J, with 13 bases in the middle.

This clone was seen a few times. The CDR3 here is CASSARLAGTNTGELFF. The CDR3 DNA sequence: TGTGCCAGCAGTGCCCGACTAGCGGGGACAAACACCGGGGAGCTGTTTTTT. The V gene is TRBV2, the J gene TRBJ2-2; 11 bases match TRBD2. The V segment lost 4 bases and the J segment 2 bases; nucleotides outside the gene matches: 6. Germline V gene sequence: CDR1 SNHLY, CDR2 FYNNEI. This CDR3 comprises 17 residues.